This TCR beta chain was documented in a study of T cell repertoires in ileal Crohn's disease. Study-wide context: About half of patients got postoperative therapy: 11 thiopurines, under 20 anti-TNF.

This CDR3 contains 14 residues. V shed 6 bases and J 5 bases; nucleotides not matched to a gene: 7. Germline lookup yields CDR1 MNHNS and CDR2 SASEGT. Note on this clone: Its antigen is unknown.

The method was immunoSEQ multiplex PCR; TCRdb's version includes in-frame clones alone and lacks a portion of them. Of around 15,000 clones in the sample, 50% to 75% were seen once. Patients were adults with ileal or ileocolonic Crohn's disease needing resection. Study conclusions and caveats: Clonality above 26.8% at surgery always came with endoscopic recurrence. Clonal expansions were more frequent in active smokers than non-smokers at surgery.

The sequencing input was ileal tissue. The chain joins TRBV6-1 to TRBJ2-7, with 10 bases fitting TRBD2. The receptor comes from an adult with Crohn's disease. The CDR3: CASRPGLALNEQYF. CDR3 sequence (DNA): TGTGCCAGCAGGCCGGGACTAGCGCTCAACGAGCAGTACTTC.